This T cell receptor (beta chain) was recorded in a study of shared clonotypes between healthy human individuals. Study details: A few men and two women, aged 18 to 49, were donors.

Every one of the donors was a Caucasian adult that lived in Nashville, Tennessee. Trimming left V 5 bases short and J 1 base short, with 5 bases between. The CDR3 has 12 amino acids. Germline-derived CDR1 and CDR2 are ENHRY and SYGVKD. Assay: immunoSEQ multiplex PCR; the TCRdb copy retains only in-frame clones and omits some. This table has nearly 1 million clones, more than 75% appearing once. Specimen: memory CD4+ T cells sorted from blood. Subset reported: CD45RA-negative fraction. The sequence derives from a man younger than 30 in good health. This chain joins TRBV10-3 and TRBJ1-1; no clear D gene. In DNA form, the CDR3 reads TGTGCCATCAGTAGGCCGAACACTGAAGCTTTCTTT. Amino acid sequence: CAISRPNTEAFF.